This T cell receptor beta chain was recovered during a study of cytomegalovirus exposure and HLA in healthy donors. Primers included in the PCR were 60 Vbeta and 13 Jbeta primers. Measured with immunoSEQ multiplex PCR; TCRdb has only the in-frame clones, and not every one. The listing records 150,000 to 200,000 clones. CDR3 length: 15 amino acids. The germline CDR1 and CDR2 sequences are SEHNR and FQNEAQ (reference sequence). Trimming removed 5 bases from V and 7 bases from J; junction bases left unmatched: 8. The V gene is TRBV7-9, the J gene TRBJ2-1; 10 bases match TRBD2. The TCR comes from a woman aged 18-29 years in good health and CMV-seropositive. The sequenced material came from PBMCs. The CDR3 region has the DNA TGTGCCAGCAGCGGCAGCGGGGGGGGGTCGAATGAGCAGTTCTTC. Its translation: CASSGSGGGSNEQFF.